The present entry profiles one T cell receptor (beta chain) with its context. Assay: immunoSEQ multiplex PCR; the TCRdb copy retains only in-frame clones and omits some. The sample records around 160,000 clones, about four fifths being singletons. This specimen belongs to a study of blood T cell repertoires in COVID-19. Germline CDR1 is GTSNPN and CDR2 is SVGIG (reference sequence). CDR3 size: 13 residues. The V end lost 3 bases, the J end lost 1 base, and 9 bases lay between the germline ends. Sequencing was carried out using peripheral blood. The sequence came from a human donor with acute or convalescent COVID-19. The donor label of this sample is uncertain. The V call is TRBV30, the J call TRBJ1-1; perhaps TRBD1 as D (5 bases). The CDR3 nucleotides are TGTGCCTGGAGCTGGGGCCCGAACACTGAAGCTTTCTTT. Encoded protein: CAWSWGPNTEAFF.